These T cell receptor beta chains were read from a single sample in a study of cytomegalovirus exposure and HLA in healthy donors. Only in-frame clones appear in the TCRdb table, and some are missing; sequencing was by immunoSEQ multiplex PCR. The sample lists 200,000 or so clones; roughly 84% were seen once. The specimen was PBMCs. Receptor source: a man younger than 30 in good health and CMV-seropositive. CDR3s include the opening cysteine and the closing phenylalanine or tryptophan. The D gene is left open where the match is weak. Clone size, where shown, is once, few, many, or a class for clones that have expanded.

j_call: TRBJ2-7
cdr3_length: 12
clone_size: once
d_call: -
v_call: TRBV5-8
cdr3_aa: CASIPPAAIQTF
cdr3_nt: TGTGCCAGCATCCCCCCCGCGGCCATTCAAACCTTC

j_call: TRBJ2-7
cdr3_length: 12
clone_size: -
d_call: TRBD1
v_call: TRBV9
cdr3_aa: CASGAGGYEQYF
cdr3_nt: TGTGCCAGCGGGGCAGGGGGCTACGAGCAGTACTTC

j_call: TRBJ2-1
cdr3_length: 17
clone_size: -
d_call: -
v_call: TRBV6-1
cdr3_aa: CASSEVASGSSYNEQFF
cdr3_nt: TGTGCCAGCAGTGAAGTGGCCAGTGGGAGCTCCTACAATGAGCAGTTCTTC

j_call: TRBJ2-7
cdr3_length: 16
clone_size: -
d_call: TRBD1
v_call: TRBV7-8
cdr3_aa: CASSTSRDRILYEQYF
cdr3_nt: TGTGCCAGCAGCACCTCCCGGGACAGAATCTTGTACGAGCAGTACTTC

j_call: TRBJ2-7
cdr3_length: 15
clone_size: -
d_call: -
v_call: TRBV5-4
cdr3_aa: CASSPSDSASYEQYF
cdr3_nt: TGTGCCAGCAGCCCCTCAGACAGCGCCTCCTACGAGCAGTACTTC

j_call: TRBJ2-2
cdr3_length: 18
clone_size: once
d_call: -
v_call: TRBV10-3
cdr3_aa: CAISDSSRRRGNTGELFF
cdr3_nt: TGTGCCATCAGTGACTCTTCCCGCCGAAGGGGGAACACCGGGGAGCTGTTTTTT

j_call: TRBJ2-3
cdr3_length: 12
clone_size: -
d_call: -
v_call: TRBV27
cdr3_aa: CASTSRVDTQYF
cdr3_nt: TGTGCCAGCACGTCCAGGGTTGATACGCAGTATTTT

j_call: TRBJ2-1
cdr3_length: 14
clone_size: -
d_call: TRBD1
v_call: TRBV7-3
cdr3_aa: CASSQGAGRNEQFF
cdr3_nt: TGTGCCAGCAGCCAGGGGGCCGGACGCAATGAGCAGTTCTTC

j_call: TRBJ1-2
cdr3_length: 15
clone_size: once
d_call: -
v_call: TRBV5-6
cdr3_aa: CASSPPVGGNYGYTF
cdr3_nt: TGTGCCAGCAGCCCACCGGTCGGGGGGAACTATGGCTACACCTTC

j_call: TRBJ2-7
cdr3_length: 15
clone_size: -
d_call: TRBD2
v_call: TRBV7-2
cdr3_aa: CASRPRGDPFYEQYF
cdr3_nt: TGTGCCAGCAGACCCCGGGGGGATCCCTTCTACGAGCAGTACTTC

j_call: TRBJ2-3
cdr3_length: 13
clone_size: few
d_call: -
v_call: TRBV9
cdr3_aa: CASSQAARDTQYF
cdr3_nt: TGTGCCAGCAGCCAAGCGGCTAGGGATACGCAGTATTTT

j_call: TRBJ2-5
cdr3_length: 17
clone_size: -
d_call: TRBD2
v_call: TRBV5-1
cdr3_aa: CASSLVPSGSPQETQYF
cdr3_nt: TGCGCCAGCAGCTTGGTTCCTAGCGGGAGTCCCCAAGAGACCCAGTACTTC

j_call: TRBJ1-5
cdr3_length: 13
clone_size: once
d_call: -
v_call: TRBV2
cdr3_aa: CASQEGSNQPQHF
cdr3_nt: TGTGCCAGCCAAGAGGGTAGCAATCAGCCCCAGCATTTT

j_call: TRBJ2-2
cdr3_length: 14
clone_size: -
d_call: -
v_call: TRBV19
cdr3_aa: CASSEVARTGELFF
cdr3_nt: TGTGCCAGTAGTGAAGTCGCCAGGACCGGGGAGCTGTTTTTT

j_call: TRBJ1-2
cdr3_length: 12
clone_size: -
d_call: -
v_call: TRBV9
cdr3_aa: CASSGGRGGYTF
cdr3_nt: TGTGCCAGCAGCGGCGGACGGGGGGGCTACACCTTC